This TCR beta chain was recorded in a study of long-term antiretroviral therapy in people with HIV. Germline V gene data show CDR1 as ENHRY and CDR2 as SYGVKD. V shed 2 bases and J shed 2 bases, with 7 bases lying between them. The length of the CDR3 is 14 residues. Researchers ran immunoSEQ v3.0 at survey level. Some clones are missing from TCRdb's copy, which holds only in-frame ones; the method was immunoSEQ multiplex PCR. The sample includes fewer than 20,000 clones, about 85% of them seen just once. The V call is TRBV10-3, the J call TRBJ2-4, with a weak D call TRBD1 (5 bases). Sequences were derived from unsorted PBMCs, sampled 0.5 years after starting antiretroviral therapy. The clonotype originates from a middle-aged woman with HIV. CDR3 loop: CAISEGAPKNIQYF. DNA of the CDR3: TGTGCCATCAGTGAGGGGGCGCCCAAAAACATTCAGTACTTC.